This T cell receptor (beta chain) was identified during a study of blood T cells in healthy people across ages. The use of a sample-barcoded 5' primer and a J-beta primer mix characterized a second PCR of 7 to 11 cycles. TCRdb re-analysed the 5' RACE reads in MiXCR, keeping a single row per CDR3 protein. The table includes about 930,000 distinct CDR3 sequences, around 29% detected once. The CDR3 is 13 residues long. V was trimmed by 8 bases and J by 3 bases, leaving 12 bases between them. The V gene's germline CDR1 is LGHNA and CDR2 YNFKEQ. The sample was also linked to a second study, of T cells of mothers and their children.

The sample comprised blood. The receptor was derived from a middle-aged woman in good health. The V call is TRBV4-2, the J call TRBJ2-3, with a weak D call TRBD2 (5 bases). Written as DNA, the CDR3 is TGTGCCAGCGGAGGAAGCCGTACAGATACGCAGTATTTT. It encodes CASGGSRTDTQYF.